The rows below give T cell receptor beta chains drawn from one sample of a study of cytomegalovirus exposure and HLA in healthy donors. Sequenced by immunoSEQ multiplex PCR; TCRdb stores in-frame clones only, minus some. The table lists 100,000 to 150,000 clones, about 81% of them singletons, with more than 1.5% in the top ten. Sample: PBMCs. These receptors all come from a man aged 40-55 years in good health and CMV-seronegative. CDR3s include the opening cysteine and the closing phenylalanine or tryptophan. A D gene is named only where the DNA matches it firmly. Clone size is stated in some rows and not others, as once, few, many or a class when expanded.

clone size,CDR3 length,J gene,D gene,V gene,CDR3 DNA,CDR3 protein
-,15,TRBJ2-3,-,TRBV2,TGTGCCAGCAGTGAAATGAGGGTAGATCTTGATACGCAGTATTTT,CASSEMRVDLDTQYF
-,18,TRBJ2-3,TRBD2,TRBV18,TGTGCCAGCTCACCCCAACGGACTAGCGGGGTGACCACAGATACGCAGTATTTT,CASSPQRTSGVTTDTQYF
once,15,TRBJ2-5,-,TRBV5-1,TGCGCCAGCAGCGAGGACAGCTTGTACCAAGAGACCCAGTACTTC,CASSEDSLYQETQYF
-,12,TRBJ1-1,-,TRBV18,TGTGCCAGCTCAAGGACAGACACTGAAGCTTTCTTT,CASSRTDTEAFF
-,17,TRBJ2-2,TRBD1,TRBV14,TGTGCCAGCAGCCAAGAAGACAGGGTAATTTCAGGCGGGGAGCTGTTTTTT,CASSQEDRVISGGELFF
-,15,TRBJ1-1,-,TRBV5-8,TGTGCCAGCAGCTCCCCACCAGGGGTTGAAAGGCAAGCTTTCTTT,CASSSPPGVERQAFF
few,18,TRBJ1-4,TRBD1,TRBV5-1,TGCGCCAGCAGCCGAGCTGACAGGGGGTCTACAACTAATGAAAAACTGTTTTTT,CASSRADRGSTTNEKLFF
-,14,TRBJ1-3,-,TRBV2,TGTGCCAGCGGGATTCGGGACACCAGAAACACCATATATTTT,CASGIRDTRNTIYF
-,17,TRBJ2-3,TRBD1,TRBV5-4,TGTGCCAGCAGCCATAATACACCGGGACAGGGAAGGGATACGCAGTATTTT,CASSHNTPGQGRDTQYF
-,12,TRBJ1-2,-,TRBV7-9,TGTGCCAGCAGGCCCGAGGAAGCTGGCTACACCTTC,CASRPEEAGYTF
-,13,TRBJ2-7,TRBD1,TRBV7-3,TGTGCCAGCAGCCGGGACAGGGCCTACGAGCAGTACTTC,CASSRDRAYEQYF
-,13,TRBJ2-7,TRBD1,TRBV19,TGTGCCAGTAGTACTAGGACAGGGGACGAGCAGTACTTC,CASSTRTGDEQYF
-,13,TRBJ2-1,-,TRBV7-9,TGTGCCAGCAGCTTGATGGGGGGAAATGAGCAGTTCTTC,CASSLMGGNEQFF
-,13,TRBJ1-1,-,TRBV18,TGTGCCAGCTCACCAGTGTCGGACACTGAAGCTTTCTTT,CASSPVSDTEAFF
once,14,TRBJ1-2,-,TRBV6-5,TGTGCCAGCACCATCAGTCGGGCTAACTATGGCTACACCTTC,CASTISRANYGYTF
-,20,TRBJ2-4,TRBD2,TRBV5-1,TGCGCCAGCAGCTCTAGAGGGGGACTAGCGGGAGAGGAAGCCAAAAACAGTCAGTACTTC,CASSSRGGLAGEEAKNSQYF